These 19 T cell receptor beta chains came from one sample sequenced in a study of OX40 agonist ivuxolimab in advanced cancers. Method: immunoSEQ multiplex PCR; TCRdb's copy keeps in-frame clones and lacks some. This table has 70,000 or so clones, 90% to 95% appearing once. The sample here was CD4+ or CD8+ T cells sorted from blood, taken in a trial of the OX40 agonist ivuxolimab. The receptors stem from an adult with an advanced solid tumor such as melanoma, head and neck, liver or kidney cancer.

The gene calls are TRBV27 and TRBJ2-1; D tentatively reads TRBD1 or TRBD2 (5 bases each). Per the germline V gene, CDR1 is MNHEY and CDR2 is SMNVEV (reference sequence). This CDR3 contains 14 residues. The V and J ends lost 1 base and 7 bases respectively, with 11 bases between them. CDR3 loop: CASSLLGVGNEQFF. Written as DNA, the CDR3 is TGTGCCAGCAGTTTATTGGGGGTTGGTAATGAGCAGTTCTTC.

In the case of this clone: Other DNA sequences from this sample encode an identical CDR3 as well. V and J are TRBV5-5 and TRBJ2-7; D is undetermined. Germline CDR1 SGHKS, CDR2 YYEKEE (reference sequence). V was pared by 0 bases and J by 4 bases, with 5 bases between. CDR3 length: 12 amino acids. The CDR3 DNA reads TGTGCCAGCAGCTTGGGAGGATACGAGCAGTACTTC. The encoded protein is CASSLGGYEQYF.

This clone was seen once. J is TRBJ1-2 and V is TRBV27; D gene unclear. Per the germline V gene, CDR1 is MNHEY and CDR2 is SMNVEV (reference sequence). The CDR3 has 11 residues. Trimming stripped 4 bases from V and 8 bases from J, with 8 bases between. In DNA, the CDR3 is TGTGCCAGCAGTTCCGGGAGCGGCTACACCTTC. It encodes CASSSGSGYTF.

This chain uses TRBV27 with TRBJ2-7, with 8 bases identical to TRBD1. The CDR3 has 13 residues. CDR1 is MNHEY and CDR2 is SMNVEV in the germline V gene (reference sequence). V dropped 2 bases and J dropped 5; count of bases not matched to a gene: 2. The CDR3 region is CASSLQGANEQYF. In nucleotides, the CDR3 is TGTGCCAGCAGTTTACAGGGGGCGAACGAGCAGTACTTC.

This clone was detected once. The chain recombines TRBV25-1 with TRBJ1-2; D is ambiguous. Germline lookup yields CDR1 MGHDK and CDR2 SYGVNS. The germline V and J ends were trimmed by 1 base and 6 bases, with 6 bases remaining between them. The CDR3 runs 12 residues. The CDR3 region has the DNA TGTGCCAGCAGTGAATGGGCAGATGGCTACACCTTC. Translated, it gives CASSEWADGYTF.

V usage is TRBV5-1 and J usage is TRBJ2-2; D call uncertain. The CDR3 is made up of 14 amino acids. Germline loops: CDR1 SGHRS, CDR2 YFSETQ. V was cut by 4 bases and J by 5 bases, with 12 bases left in between. This chain's CDR3 is CASSLGVLTGELFF. The CDR3 DNA reads TGCGCCAGCAGCCTAGGAGTGCTGACCGGGGAGCTGTTTTTT.

The J gene is TRBJ1-2, the V gene TRBV7-9; unclear D gene. Between the trimmed V and J ends, which lost 4 bases and 3 bases, there was a span of 21 bases. The CDR3 spans 17 residues. Germline V lookup: CDR1 SEHNR, CDR2 FQNEAQ (reference sequence). In DNA, the CDR3 is TGTGCCAGCAGCTCAAGCGACCTACTTATAAGGGACTATGGCTACACCTTC. It yields the protein CASSSSDLLIRDYGYTF.

This chain joins TRBV5-1 and TRBJ1-1, with 7 bases lining up with TRBD1. Germline trimming cut 4 bases from V and 8 bases from J; bases unmatched to any gene: 8. The CDR3 sequence is 13 residues long. Germline assignment: CDR1 SGHRS and CDR2 YFSETQ. The CDR3 DNA sequence: TGCGCCAGCAGCGGAACCGGGACAGCCGAAGCTTTCTTT. It yields the protein CASSGTGTAEAFF.

This chain links TRBV10-2 with TRBJ1-2; 7 bases are a match to TRBD1. The CDR3 loop spans 17 amino acids. Trimming took 7 bases from V and 3 from J; bases not matched to a gene: 17. Germline V lookup: CDR1 WSHSY, CDR2 SAAADI. This chain's CDR3 is CASTYRGDRAIDYGYTF. The CDR3 nucleotides are TGCGCCAGCACTTACAGGGGTGATCGGGCAATAGACTATGGCTACACCTTC.

This clone was counted a few times. At one end the junction does not follow the germline gene, possibly because of a read error. This sequence joins TRBV5-8 and TRBJ1-2; weak D call: TRBD1 (6 bases). Looked up from germline, CDR1 is SGHTS and CDR2 is YDEGEE. The CDR3 loop spans 12 amino acids. The CDR3: CASSLVGQPLNF. The CDR3 nucleotides are TGTGCCAGCAGCTTGGTAGGACAGCCACTAAACTTC. The complete variable domain, with remaining parts taken from reference TRBV5-8 and TRBJ1-2, reads EAGVTQSPTHLIKTRGQQATLRCSPISGHTSVYWYQQALGLGLQFLLWYDEGEERNRGNFPPRFSGRQFPNYSSELNVNALELEDSALYLCASSLVGQPLNFGSGTRLTVV.

The chain links TRBV5-6 to TRBJ1-2; 7 bases are shared with TRBD1. The V and J ends lost 5 bases and 4 bases, in that order; junction bases with no gene match: 8. Germline CDR1 SGHDT, CDR2 YYEEEE. The CDR3 sequence is 14 residues long. CDR3 nucleotides: TGTGCCAGCAGTCTGACAGGGTCCCCCTATGGCTACACCTTC. It encodes CASSLTGSPYGYTF.

This clone was counted a single time. The chain carries TRBV9 and TRBJ1-4; D is ambiguous. The length of the CDR3 is 13 residues. Trimming took off 0 bases at V and 10 bases at J, with 10 bases between the two ends. From germline, CDR1 is SGDLS and CDR2 YYNGEE. CDR3: CASSVEGSGKLFF. CDR3 nucleotide sequence: TGTGCCAGCAGCGTAGAAGGGAGCGGAAAACTGTTTTTT. Based on the CDR3 plus reference TRBV9 and TRBJ1-4, the full variable domain is DSGVTQTPKHLITATGQRVTLRCSPRSGDLSVYWYQQSLDQGLQFLIQYYNGEERAKGNILERFSAQQFPDLHSELNLSSLELGDSALYFCASSVEGSGKLFFGSGTQLSVL.

The V call is TRBV10-3, the J call TRBJ1-1; TRBD1 is a possible D gene (5 bases). Per germline, CDR1 ENHRY and CDR2 SYGVKD. This CDR3 has 15 amino acids. The germline V and J ends were trimmed by 4 bases and 1 base, with 13 bases remaining between them. Written as DNA, the CDR3 is TGTGCCATCAGTGCACGGGACGGGGGGAACACTGAAGCTTTCTTT. It yields the protein CAISARDGGNTEAFF.

The CDR3 here is CASSGTPNEKLFF. The DNA of the CDR3 is TGTGCCAGCAGCGGGACGCCCAATGAAAAACTGTTTTTT. This rearrangement joins TRBV9 to TRBJ1-4; D gene ambiguous. The germline V gene has CDR1 SGDLS and CDR2 YYNGEE. CDR3 length: 13 amino acids. V lost 3 bases and J 5 bases, leaving 8 bases between the germline ends.

The CDR3 DNA is TGTGCCAGCACCGAACATAGCCTCTTAGGGGGCCGTCATGAGCAGTTCTTC. Its translation is CASTEHSLLGGRHEQFF. This sequence joins TRBV13 and TRBJ2-1; 7 bases are shared with TRBD1. CDR3 length equals 17 residues. The V gene end was trimmed by 7 bases and the J gene end by 8 bases; junction bases not matched to a gene: 20. Germline CDR1 reads PRHDT; CDR2 reads FYEKMQ (reference sequence). Full variable domain (remainder filled in from reference TRBV13 and TRBJ2-1): AAGVIQSPRHLIKEKRETATLKCYPIPRHDTVYWYQQGPGQDPQFLISFYEKMQSDKGSIPDRFSAQQFSDYHSELNMSSLELGDSALYFCASTEHSLLGGRHEQFFGPGTRLTVL.

The chain is built from TRBV11-2 and TRBJ2-7; no clear D. The CDR3 contains 13 residues. Germline CDR1 is SGHAT and CDR2 is FQNNGV. V was cut by 5 bases and J by 4 bases, with 12 bases left in between. The CDR3 region has the DNA TGTGCCAGCAGCGGTGACGTGTTATACGAGCAGTACTTC. It codes for CASSGDVLYEQYF.

The chain couples TRBV6-6 to TRBJ1-5; D is undetermined. This CDR3 region has 14 residues. Looked up from germline, CDR1 is MNHNY and CDR2 is SVGAGI (reference sequence). The V end lost 4 bases, the J end lost 5 bases, and 12 bases lay between the germline ends. The CDR3 DNA sequence: TGTGCCAGCAGTTCCACCGCGGGGTATCAGCCCCAGCATTTT. This gives the protein CASSSTAGYQPQHF.

The J gene is TRBJ2-7, the V gene TRBV29-1; 8 nucleotides align to TRBD1. Germline V gene sequence: CDR1 SQVTM, CDR2 ANQGSEA. The J segment lost 3 bases and the V segment lost 5 bases, leaving 6 bases of the junction unmatched. The CDR3 has 13 residues. The CDR3 loop is CSVTGGAHYEQYF. In DNA, the CDR3 is TGCAGCGTTACAGGGGGAGCGCACTACGAGCAGTACTTC.

V is TRBV11-2 and J is TRBJ1-5, with no clear D. Per the germline V gene, CDR1 is SGHAT and CDR2 is FQNNGV. Trimming left V 5 bases short and J 0 bases short, with 14 bases between. CDR3 length equals 16 residues. The CDR3 sequence: CASSLGFPDSNQPQHF. The CDR3 coding sequence is TGTGCCAGCAGCCTAGGGTTCCCAGATAGCAATCAGCCCCAGCATTTT.